These T cell receptor beta chains were read from a single sample in a study of T cells in Graves' hyperthyroidism and ophthalmopathy. TCRdb itself ran the multiplex PCR reads through MiXCR, one entry per CDR3 protein. The table includes fewer than 600,000 distinct CDR3 sequences, about 15% detected once. Sequenced input: blood. These receptors originate from a woman between 40 and 50 years old with Graves' hyperthyroidism. CDR3s include the opening cysteine and the closing phenylalanine or tryptophan. A D gene is named only where the DNA matches it firmly. The size field is filled for only some rows; it gives once, few, many or a size class.

>15|TRBJ2-3|many|TRBV5-1|NA
CASSLNRRSTDTQYF
TGCGCCAGCAGCTTGAACCGCCGTAGCACAGATACGCAGTATTTT
>15|TRBJ2-7|many|TRBV11-3|TRBD2
CAGSPNGLAGYEQYF
TGTGCCGGCAGCCCCAACGGACTAGCGGGCTACGAGCAGTACTTC
>14|TRBJ2-7|many|TRBV28|TRBD2
CASRAGTNSYEQYF
TGTGCCAGCCGAGCAGGGACTAACTCCTACGAGCAGTACTTC
>16|TRBJ2-1|many|TRBV7-9|TRBD1
CASSPSGTEYYNEQFF
TGTGCCAGCAGCCCCTCCGGGACAGAGTATTACAATGAGCAGTTCTTC
>16|TRBJ2-7|many|TRBV2|TRBD1
CASSHHEGTGNYEQYF
TGTGCCAGCAGTCACCACGAAGGGACAGGGAACTACGAGCAGTACTTC
>15|TRBJ2-7|few|TRBV2|TRBD2
CASSERTSGRGEQYF
TGTGCCAGCAGCGAAAGGACTAGCGGGAGGGGCGAGCAGTACTTC
>14|TRBJ2-3|NA|TRBV29-1|TRBD2
CSVEGTSNTDTQYF
TGCAGCGTTGAAGGGACTAGTAACACAGATACGCAGTATTTT
>15|TRBJ1-1|many|TRBV11-1|TRBD1
CASSPGQGANTEAFF
TGTGCCAGCAGCCCGGGACAGGGTGCGAACACTGAAGCTTTCTTT
>15|TRBJ2-7|NA|TRBV7-9|NA
CASSPSGDSSYEQYF
TGTGCCAGCAGCCCCTCGGGGGACAGTTCCTACGAGCAGTACTTC
>17|TRBJ2-2|NA|TRBV10-3|TRBD2
CAISLPQAGLNTGELFF
TGTGCCATCAGTCTGCCCCAAGCGGGACTAAACACCGGGGAGCTGTTTTTT
>13|TRBJ1-1|many|TRBV6-1|NA
CASSEAENTEAFF
TGTGCCAGCAGTGAGGCAGAGAACACTGAAGCTTTCTTT
>15|TRBJ2-2|many|TRBV20-1|NA
CSARDPRGNTGELFF
TGCAGTGCTAGAGATCCCAGGGGGAACACCGGGGAGCTGTTTTTT
>14|TRBJ2-5|many|TRBV11-3|TRBD1
CASSLDGTGEPQYF
TGTGCCAGCAGCTTAGATGGAACAGGGGAGCCCCAGTACTTC
>13|TRBJ1-5|NA|TRBV6-1|NA
CASSERDYRPQHF
TGTGCCAGCAGTGAACGGGACTATCGGCCCCAGCATTTT
>14|TRBJ2-7|many|TRBV12-3/TRBV12-4|TRBD1
CASSATGGADEQYF
TGTGCCAGCAGTGCGACAGGGGGCGCGGACGAGCAGTACTTC
>13|TRBJ1-6|few|TRBV7-6|NA
CASSSKLDSPLHF
TGTGCCAGCAGCTCCAAGTTAGATTCACCCCTCCACTTT
>17|TRBJ1-5|few|TRBV12-3/TRBV12-4|TRBD1
CASSSDRGGVSNQPQHF
TGTGCCAGCAGTTCGGACAGGGGGGGGGTAAGCAATCAGCCCCAGCATTTT
>15|TRBJ1-1|NA|TRBV9|NA
CASSVGGGSYTEAFF
TGTGCCAGCAGCGTAGGAGGAGGGTCCTACACTGAAGCTTTCTTT
>16|TRBJ1-1|few|TRBV7-9|NA
CASSLEGVSGGTEAFF
TGTGCCAGCAGCTTAGAGGGGGTAAGTGGAGGCACTGAAGCTTTCTTT
>16|TRBJ2-7|many|TRBV28|NA
CASSLLPGSGSYEQYF
TGTGCCAGCAGTTTATTGCCGGGGTCTGGTTCCTACGAGCAGTACTTC
>14|TRBJ2-7|NA|TRBV7-9|NA
CASSYGTATYEQYF
TGTGCCAGCAGCTATGGGACGGCAACCTACGAGCAGTACTTC
>15|TRBJ2-1|many|TRBV11-2|TRBD2
CASSPLSGRPNEQFF
TGTGCCAGCAGCCCACTTAGCGGGAGACCAAATGAGCAGTTCTTC
>15|TRBJ1-4|few|TRBV28|TRBD1
CASGPSGGANEKLFF
TGTGCCAGCGGCCCCTCAGGGGGCGCGAATGAAAAACTGTTTTTT
>13|TRBJ1-2|NA|TRBV29-1|NA
CSVEGGGGYGYTF
TGCAGCGTTGAAGGCGGAGGGGGCTATGGCTACACCTTC
>19|TRBJ2-6|few|TRBV5-8|TRBD1
CASRPRRTGGFSGANVLTF
TGTGCCAGCAGGCCCCGGAGGACAGGGGGCTTCTCTGGGGCCAACGTCCTGACTTTC
>16|TRBJ1-1|NA|TRBV19|TRBD1
CASSSSGGAMNTEAFF
TGTGCCAGTAGTTCCTCAGGGGGGGCCATGAACACTGAAGCTTTCTTT
>15|TRBJ2-7|NA|TRBV5-8|TRBD1
CASSFGQGDSYEQYF
TGTGCCAGCAGCTTCGGACAGGGGGATTCCTACGAGCAGTACTTC
>13|TRBJ2-7|NA|TRBV10-1|NA
CASSHTGDHEQYF
TGCGCCAGCTCCCATACAGGTGACCACGAGCAGTACTTC
>13|TRBJ2-2|many|TRBV24-1|NA
CATRDQYTGELFF
TGTGCCACCAGGGACCAATACACCGGGGAGCTGTTTTTT
>14|TRBJ2-7|many|TRBV5-1|NA
CASSLTQGVSEQYF
TGCGCCAGCAGCTTGACCCAAGGGGTCTCCGAGCAGTACTTC
>18|TRBJ2-2|many|TRBV11-2|NA
CASSLVSGEARGTGELFF
TGTGCCAGCAGCTTAGTTTCTGGGGAAGCCCGAGGCACCGGGGAGCTGTTTTTT
>16|TRBJ2-5|many|TRBV24-1|TRBD2
CATSDGDGRARETQYF
TGTGCCACCAGTGATGGGGACGGGAGGGCCCGGGAGACCCAGTACTTC
>14|TRBJ1-1|few|TRBV4-2|NA
CASSQDPLNTEAFF
TGTGCCAGCAGCCAAGATCCCCTGAACACTGAAGCTTTCTTT
>16|TRBJ1-6|NA|TRBV6-1|NA
CASSLQPGAGNSPLHF
TGTGCCAGCAGCCTACAGCCGGGGGCAGGGAATTCACCCCTCCACTTT
>14|TRBJ1-1|few|TRBV6-6|NA
CASSYSSENTEAFF
TGTGCCAGCAGTTACTCATCGGAGAACACTGAAGCTTTCTTT